A selection of T cell receptor beta chains follows, all from one sample in a study of OX40 agonist ivuxolimab in advanced cancers. Sequencing was performed with immunoSEQ multiplex PCR; in TCRdb, only in-frame clones are kept and a portion is missing. The sample consists of tens of thousands of clones, around 85% of them appearing once. The source material was CD4+ or CD8+ T cells sorted from blood, sampled in a trial of the OX40 agonist ivuxolimab. The receptors shown here come from an adult with an advanced solid tumor such as melanoma, head and neck, liver or kidney cancer. Each CDR3 is given with its conserved first and last residue. The order of the fields is D gene, V gene, clone size, CDR3 length, J gene, CDR3 DNA, CDR3 protein. The D gene is left open where the match is weak. The size of a clone is reported for some rows only, either as once, few or many, or as a class for expanded clones.

NA	TRBV9	NA	13	TRBJ1-1	TGTGCCAGCAGCAGTATGTTGAACACTGAAGCTTTCTTT	CASSSMLNTEAFF
TRBD1	TRBV4-1	NA	18	TRBJ1-3	TGCGCCAGCAGCCAAGACGGAGACAGGGGGCTCGTCGGAAACACCATATATTTT	CASSQDGDRGLVGNTIYF
NA	TRBV9	NA	13	TRBJ1-3	TGTGCCAGCACCGGGGCAGGTGGAAACACCATATATTTT	CASTGAGGNTIYF
NA	TRBV6-5	NA	14	TRBJ2-2	TGTGCCAGCAGGCTAGGACAGCTCACCGGGGAGCTGTTTTTT	CASRLGQLTGELFF
NA	TRBV10-1	NA	16	TRBJ2-1	TGCGCCAGCATATCAGGAGGGTACAGCTCCTACAATGAGCAGTTCTTC	CASISGGYSSYNEQFF
NA	TRBV6-1	NA	13	TRBJ1-4	TGTGCCAGCAGTACGGCGTTTAATGAAAAACTGTTTTTT	CASSTAFNEKLFF
NA	TRBV11-2	NA	14	TRBJ1-2	TGTGCCAGCAGCTTAGAGGCCGACGGTTACGGCTACACCTTC	CASSLEADGYGYTF
TRBD2	TRBV19	NA	15	TRBJ2-5	TGTGCCAGTAGTATCGGGGGGTCTAGTTTGGAGACCCAGTACTTC	CASSIGGSSLETQYF
TRBD1	TRBV7-2	NA	14	TRBJ2-5	TGTGCCAGCAGCTCGCAGACAGGGCAAGAGACCCAGTACTTC	CASSSQTGQETQYF
TRBD1	TRBV5-1	NA	14	TRBJ1-1	TGCGCCAGTTCCTCGTGGGACAGGGGGACTGAAGCTTTCTTT	CASSSWDRGTEAFF
NA	TRBV6-5	NA	14	TRBJ2-7	TGTGCCAGCAGTCAACAGGGATTTTCCTACGAGCAGTACTTC	CASSQQGFSYEQYF
NA	TRBV7-2	NA	13	TRBJ2-7	TGTGCCAGCAGCTTGGCGGGATTCGACGAGCAGTACTTC	CASSLAGFDEQYF
NA	TRBV11-2	few	14	TRBJ2-7	TGTGCCAGCAGCTTAGGGACGGAAACCTACGAGCAGTACTTC	CASSLGTETYEQYF
NA	TRBV6-6	NA	12	TRBJ1-1	TGTGCCAGCAGCCTATTGGGCACTGAAGCTTTCTTT	CASSLLGTEAFF
TRBD2	TRBV19	NA	14	TRBJ2-3	TGTGCCAGTTGGGCGGGACTAGCGATAGATACGCAGTATTTT	CASWAGLAIDTQYF
TRBD2	TRBV11-3	NA	13	TRBJ2-1	TGTGCCAGCAGCTCCTCGGGGGAGGGTGAGCAGTTCTTC	CASSSSGEGEQFF
TRBD2	TRBV13	NA	16	TRBJ2-3	TGTGCCAGCAGCCCTAGCGGGGGGCGGGGGACAGATACGCAGTATTTT	CASSPSGGRGTDTQYF
TRBD2	TRBV10-3	NA	16	TRBJ2-3	TGTGCCATCAGTGAGTCGGGACTAGCATGGACAGATACGCAGTATTTT	CAISESGLAWTDTQYF
NA	TRBV19	NA	14	TRBJ1-2	TGTGCCAGTAGTATCCGGAGGCCTAACTATGGCTACACCTTC	CASSIRRPNYGYTF
TRBD2	TRBV11-1	NA	13	TRBJ2-1	TGTGCCAGCAGCCCCCGGGGGGACAATGAGCAGTTCTTC	CASSPRGDNEQFF
TRBD2	TRBV6-5	NA	15	TRBJ2-2	TGTGCCAGCAGTTTTAGCGGGGCGAACACCGGGGAGCTGTTTTTT	CASSFSGANTGELFF
NA	TRBV4-3	once	16	TRBJ2-3	TGCGCCAGCAGCCAAGATTCTAGAGCTAGCACAGATACGCAGTATTTT	CASSQDSRASTDTQYF
NA	TRBV7-2	NA	13	TRBJ1-5	TGTGCCAGCAGCACCTACAGGGACCAGCCCCAGCATTTT	CASSTYRDQPQHF
TRBD2	TRBV11-2	once	17	TRBJ2-3	TGTGCCAGCAGCTTAGCGTTGACTAGCGGGTATAGAGATACGCAGTATTTT	CASSLALTSGYRDTQYF
NA	TRBV6-5	NA	15	TRBJ1-5	TGTGCCAGCAGTTACGGGACTGATCTCAATCAGCCCCAGCATTTT	CASSYGTDLNQPQHF
NA	TRBV19	few	16	TRBJ1-5	TGTGCCAGTAGTATAGATAGGGACGTTAGCAATCAGCCCCAGCATTTT	CASSIDRDVSNQPQHF
TRBD1	TRBV4-3	NA	19	TRBJ1-1	TGCGCCAGCAGCCAAGCAATGGCACAGGGGGCAGGTTACGGCACTGAAGCTTTCTTT	CASSQAMAQGAGYGTEAFF
TRBD1	TRBV7-9	NA	14	TRBJ2-7	TGTGCCAGCAGCTCGGGACAGGGAGACGACGAGCAGTACTTC	CASSSGQGDDEQYF
TRBD1	TRBV14	NA	17	TRBJ2-3	TGTGCCAGCAGCCCAAAAATCCGGGACAGGGAAGAGGATACGCAGTATTTT	CASSPKIRDREEDTQYF
NA	TRBV21-1	NA	14	TRBJ2-7	TGTGCCAGCAGCGCCGGACTAGGACTCTACGAGCAGTACTTC	CASSAGLGLYEQYF
NA	TRBV18	NA	17	TRBJ2-5	TGTGCCAGCTCACCATCGATGACAAGGGGGGCTGGGGAGACCCAGTACTTC	CASSPSMTRGAGETQYF
TRBD2	TRBV5-6	NA	15	TRBJ2-7	TGTGCCAGCAGCTTGGCTCTTAGCGGGACCTTCGAGCAGTACTTC	CASSLALSGTFEQYF
NA	TRBV5-6	once	12	TRBJ2-1	TGTGCCAGCAGCAAGACCGAGGATGAGCAGTTCTTC	CASSKTEDEQFF
TRBD2	TRBV4-3	NA	19	TRBJ2-1	TGCGCCAGCAGCCAAGATTTAGTTAGCGGGGGGGCCTTTTACAATGAGCAGTTCTTC	CASSQDLVSGGAFYNEQFF
TRBD1	TRBV5-6	NA	16	TRBJ2-7	TGTGCCAGCAGCTTAGACTGGACAGGGGGCTCCTACGAGCAGTACTTC	CASSLDWTGGSYEQYF
NA	TRBV9	NA	14	TRBJ1-1	TGTGCCAGCAGCTCTGACAGGCCAAACGCTGAAGCTTTCTTT	CASSSDRPNAEAFF
NA	TRBV18	NA	15	TRBJ1-6	TGTGCCAGCTCACCAGCACAGGCGTCTAATTCACCCCTCCACTTT	CASSPAQASNSPLHF
NA	TRBV13	NA	13	TRBJ1-1	TGTGCCAGCAGCGGTCAGGGGAACACTGAAGCTTTCTTT	CASSGQGNTEAFF
TRBD1	TRBV30	NA	14	TRBJ1-1	TGTGCCTGGAGTCCATCGACAGGGTACACTGAAGCTTTCTTT	CAWSPSTGYTEAFF
TRBD1	TRBV6-5	NA	14	TRBJ2-1	TGTGCCAGCACCCCCACGGCAGGGGGCACTGAGCAGTTCTTC	CASTPTAGGTEQFF
NA	TRBV7-9	NA	15	TRBJ1-4	TGTGCCAGCGCCTCGAAGGGGCTTGCTAATGAAAAACTGTTTTTT	CASASKGLANEKLFF
NA	TRBV6-1	once	16	TRBJ2-5	TGTGCCAGCAGTGAAGCGCTGGGGGGCTCTGCGAAGACCCAGTACTTC	CASSEALGGSAKTQYF
NA	TRBV9	NA	14	TRBJ2-3	TGTGCCAGCAGCGCCATGGGGAGCACAGATACGCAGTATTTT	CASSAMGSTDTQYF
NA	TRBV21-1	NA	14	TRBJ1-2	TGTGCCAGCAGCTCCTCGGGCAGGGACTATGGCTACACCTTC	CASSSSGRDYGYTF
NA	TRBV7-6	NA	14	TRBJ1-1	TGTGCCAGCAGCTTAGACCCGAGGCGGCGTGAAGCTTTCTTT	CASSLDPRRREAFF
NA	TRBV10-3	NA	14	TRBJ2-7	TGTGCCATCAGTGAAGGGGCAAGCCGATACGAGCAGTACTTC	CAISEGASRYEQYF
NA	TRBV29-1	NA	15	TRBJ2-7	TGCAGCGTTGAAGATCGGTCTGAATTCCGCTACGAGCAGTACTTC	CSVEDRSEFRYEQYF
TRBD2	TRBV18	NA	15	TRBJ2-5	TGTGCCAGCTTTGGGACTAGCGGGAGCCGGGAGACCCAGTACTTC	CASFGTSGSRETQYF
TRBD1	TRBV6-5	NA	13	TRBJ1-2	TGTGCCAGCACTTTACGTGGGACAGGGGGCTACACCTTC	CASTLRGTGGYTF
NA	TRBV6-1	NA	13	TRBJ2-7	TGTGCCAGCAGTGAAGCGAGGTCTTACGAGCAGTACTTC	CASSEARSYEQYF
TRBD2	TRBV19	NA	16	TRBJ2-2	TGTGCCAGTAGTATCCTAGCGGGAGGCCCTACCGGGGAGCTGTTTTTT	CASSILAGGPTGELFF